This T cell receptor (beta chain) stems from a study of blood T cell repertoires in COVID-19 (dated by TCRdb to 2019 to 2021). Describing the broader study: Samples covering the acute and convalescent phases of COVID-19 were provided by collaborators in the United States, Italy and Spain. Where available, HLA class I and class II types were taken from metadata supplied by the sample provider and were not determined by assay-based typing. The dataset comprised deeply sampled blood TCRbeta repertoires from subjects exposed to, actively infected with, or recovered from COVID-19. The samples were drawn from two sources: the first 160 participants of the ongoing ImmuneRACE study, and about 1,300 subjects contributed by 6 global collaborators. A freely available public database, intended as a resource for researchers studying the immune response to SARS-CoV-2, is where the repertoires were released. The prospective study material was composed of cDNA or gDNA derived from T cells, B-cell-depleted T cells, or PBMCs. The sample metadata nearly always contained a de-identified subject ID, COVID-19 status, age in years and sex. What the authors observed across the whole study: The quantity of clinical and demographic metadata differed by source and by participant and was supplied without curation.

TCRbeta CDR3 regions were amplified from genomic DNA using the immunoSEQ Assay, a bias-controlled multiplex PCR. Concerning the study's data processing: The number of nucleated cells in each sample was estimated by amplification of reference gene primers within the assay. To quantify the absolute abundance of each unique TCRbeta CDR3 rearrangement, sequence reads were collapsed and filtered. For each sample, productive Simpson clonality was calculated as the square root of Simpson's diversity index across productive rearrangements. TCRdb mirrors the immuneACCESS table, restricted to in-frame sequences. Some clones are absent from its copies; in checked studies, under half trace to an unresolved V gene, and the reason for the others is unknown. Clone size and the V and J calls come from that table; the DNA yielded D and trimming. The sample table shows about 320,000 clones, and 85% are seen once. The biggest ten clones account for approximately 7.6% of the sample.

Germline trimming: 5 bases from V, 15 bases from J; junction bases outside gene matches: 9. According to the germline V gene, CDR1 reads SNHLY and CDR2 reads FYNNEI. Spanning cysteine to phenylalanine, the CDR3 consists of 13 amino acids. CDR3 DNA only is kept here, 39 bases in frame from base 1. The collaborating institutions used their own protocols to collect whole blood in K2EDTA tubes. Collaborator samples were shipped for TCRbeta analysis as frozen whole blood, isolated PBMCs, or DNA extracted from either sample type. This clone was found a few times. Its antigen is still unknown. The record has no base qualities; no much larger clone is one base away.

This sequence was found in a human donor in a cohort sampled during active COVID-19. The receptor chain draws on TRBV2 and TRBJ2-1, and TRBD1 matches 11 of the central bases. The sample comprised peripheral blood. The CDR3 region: CASSPGQGVLRFF. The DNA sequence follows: TGTGCCAGCAGTCCGGGACAGGGGGTTTTGCGGTTCTTC.